These 19 T cell receptor beta chains were all obtained from the same sample, sequenced in a study of cytomegalovirus exposure and HLA in healthy donors. The PCR used 60 Vbeta and 13 Jbeta primers. Some clones are missing from TCRdb's copy, which holds only in-frame ones; the method was immunoSEQ multiplex PCR. The table shows approximately 200,000 clones, with 65% to 80% occurring only once. The sequenced sample was PBMCs. The receptor set was obtained from a man younger than 45 in good health and CMV-seropositive.

The V call is TRBV4-2, the J call TRBJ2-7; 8 bases are shared with TRBD2. The CDR3 has 18 residues. V lost 0 bases, J lost 1 base, and 11 bases stayed unmatched. Germline V gives CDR1 LGHNA, CDR2 YNFKEQ. CDR3 sequence: CASSQDGSRGGLSYEQYF. DNA of the CDR3: TGTGCCAGCAGCCAAGACGGATCCCGGGGGGGCTTATCCTACGAGCAGTACTTC.

This clone showed up just a few times. The identical CDR3 is also encoded by other nucleotide sequences in the sample. This chain links TRBV28 with TRBJ2-7; 10 nucleotides agree with TRBD2. The J segment lost 3 bases and the V segment lost 7 bases, leaving 3 bases of the junction unmatched. CDR1 is MDHEN, CDR2 SYDVKM, per germline. This CDR3 region has 13 residues. CDR3: CASTSGRVYEQYF. The CDR3 nucleotides read TGTGCCAGCACTAGCGGGAGAGTCTACGAGCAGTACTTC.

The table lists this clone with a count of one. The gene calls are TRBV6-5 and TRBJ2-1, with 9 positions matching TRBD2. In germline, CDR1 is MNHEY, CDR2 SVGAGI. After removal of 5 bases from V and 10 bases from J, the junction contained 12 bases not matched to a gene. This CDR3 region has 15 residues. CDR3 in amino acids: CASSTSPGLAREQFF. The DNA for the CDR3 is TGTGCCAGCAGTACGTCTCCGGGACTAGCTAGAGAGCAGTTCTTC.

V gene TRBV7-3 combines with J gene TRBJ1-2; TRBD1 is a possible D gene (6 bases). The CDR3 consists of 12 residues. V lost 5 bases and J lost 10, with 14 bases in between. Germline-derived CDR1 and CDR2 are SGHTA and FQGTGA. The CDR3 here is CASSTRDIPYTF. As DNA, the CDR3 is TGTGCCAGCAGCACTCGGGACATCCCCTACACCTTC.

This clone was counted a single time. The chain joins TRBV29-1 to TRBJ2-3, with 7 bases aligning to TRBD2. The junction had 1 base not matched to a gene; V was cut back by 4 bases and J by 0 bases. Germline V gives CDR1 SQVTM, CDR2 ANQGSEA. The CDR3 is 13 residues long. The CDR3 DNA is TGCAGCGTTGGGGAGGGGAGCACAGATACGCAGTATTTT. Translation gives CSVGEGSTDTQYF.

The genes are TRBV29-1 and TRBJ1-1, with D possibly being TRBD1 (6 bases). The CDR3 totals 13 residues. Germline V lookup: CDR1 SQVTM, CDR2 ANQGSEA. Trimming removed 4 bases at V and 3 bases at J, with 12 bases between. The CDR3 region is CSVGFGGDTEAFF. CDR3 nucleotides: TGCAGCGTTGGATTTGGGGGCGACACTGAAGCTTTCTTT.

This chain connects TRBV18 to TRBJ1-4; D gene ambiguous. Trimming pared 8 bases from V and 3 bases from J, leaving 10 bases between. Germline lookup yields CDR1 KGHSH and CDR2 LQKENI. The CDR3 sequence is 13 residues long. The CDR3 region has the DNA TGTGCCAGCGGCGGGCCAGCTAATGAAAAACTGTTTTTT. Its protein is CASGGPANEKLFF.

The V call is TRBV29-1, the J call TRBJ2-2; 9 nucleotides agree with TRBD1. The CDR3 has 12 amino acids. From germline, CDR1 is SQVTM and CDR2 ANQGSEA. The CDR3 DNA sequence: TGCAGGGACAGGGGAGTCACCGGGGAGCTGTTTTTT. This encodes CRDRGVTGELFF.

CDR3 DNA sequence: TGCGCCAGCAGCCGCAGAGGGACAGACGACTACGAGCAGTACTTC. This sequence encodes CASSRRGTDDYEQYF. The V and J genes are TRBV5-1 and TRBJ2-7; 7 bases are a match to TRBD1. This CDR3 comprises 15 residues. J was trimmed by 3 bases and V by 4 bases; bases with no gene match: 10. Germline assignment: CDR1 SGHRS and CDR2 YFSETQ.

The V call is TRBV10-3, the J call TRBJ1-2; 7 bases agree with TRBD1. Germline CDR1 and CDR2: ENHRY and SYGVKD. The CDR3 runs to 13 residues. Losses at the gene ends were 4 bases for V and 8 bases for J; bases not matched to a gene: 7. The CDR3 reads CAISGDRARGYTF. In nucleotides, the CDR3 is TGTGCCATCAGTGGAGACAGGGCTAGGGGCTACACCTTC.

The chain employs TRBV19 and TRBJ1-5; the D gene is possibly TRBD1 (5 bases). The CDR3 is 15 amino acids. V lost 3 bases to trimming and J lost 1 base, with 10 bases between them. Germline-derived CDR1 and CDR2 are LNHDA and SQIVND (reference sequence). The CDR3 nucleotides read TGTGCCAGTAGTATGAACAGGCTAAGCAATCAGCCCCAGCATTTT. Amino acids: CASSMNRLSNQPQHF.

The genes are TRBV9 and TRBJ2-5; 9 nucleotides match TRBD1. In germline, CDR1 is SGDLS, CDR2 YYNGEE. CDR3 length: 15 amino acids. The junction had 9 bases not matched to a gene; V was cut back by 3 bases and J by 6 bases. CDR3 sequence reads: CASSAGRDRAKTQYF. In DNA, the CDR3 is TGTGCCAGCAGCGCAGGGCGGGACAGGGCCAAGACCCAGTACTTC.

Here the CDR3 reads CASSLGLASDEQFF. CDR3 bases: TGTGCCAGCAGCTTAGGACTAGCTTCGGATGAGCAGTTCTTC. The chain combines TRBV7-6 with TRBJ2-1; 7 bases fit TRBD2. V trimming: 1 base; J trimming: 8 bases; junction bases outside the gene matches: 5. This CDR3 contains 14 residues. Germline V gene sequence: CDR1 SGHVS, CDR2 FNYEAQ.

In DNA form, the CDR3 reads TGTGCCAGCCGGGTAGGGGTGGCCTACGAGCAGTACTTC. Translating it yields CASRVGVAYEQYF. The chain combines TRBV28 with TRBJ2-7; possible D gene TRBD1, 5 bases. Deletions cut 8 bases from V and 2 bases from J, with 13 bases between. The germline gives CDR1 MDHEN, CDR2 SYDVKM. This CDR3 spans 13 amino acids.

This chain uses TRBV13 with TRBJ1-4; tentatively, D is TRBD1 (5 bases). Germline loops: CDR1 PRHDT, CDR2 FYEKMQ (reference sequence). The CDR3 totals 17 residues. V was trimmed by 6 bases and J by 6 bases, leaving 23 bases between them. CDR3 protein: CASSSSEREGFDEKLFF. In DNA form, the CDR3 reads TGTGCCAGCAGTTCCTCGGAGAGGGAGGGGTTCGATGAAAAACTGTTTTTT.

Notes on this clone: An end of the junction differs from the germline gene, which may be a read error. The sample holds other DNA sequences that translate to the same CDR3. This sequence joins TRBV7-9 and TRBJ1-1; 8 nucleotides align to TRBD1. CDR1 is SEHNR and CDR2 is FQNEAQ in the germline V gene (reference sequence). The CDR3 has 13 residues. CDR3 bases: TGTGCCAGCAGCCTAGCAATGGACAGGGTGGCTTTCTTT. It specifies CASSLAMDRVAFF.

The sample holds one count of this clone. The chain couples TRBV9 to TRBJ2-3; the match to TRBD1 covers 8 bases. The germline V gene encodes CDR1 SGDLS and CDR2 YYNGEE. This CDR3 contains 14 residues. V lost 3 bases and J lost 5; bases outside the gene matches: 5. The CDR3 nucleotides read TGTGCCAGCAGCGCATGGACAGGGAGAGATACGCAGTATTTT. It translates to CASSAWTGRDTQYF.

This chain joins TRBV25-1 and TRBJ1-5; 9 bases match TRBD1. Germline V gene data show CDR1 as MGHDK and CDR2 as SYGVNS. After removal of 2 bases from V and 5 bases from J, the junction contained 4 bases not matched to a gene. The CDR3 has 15 residues. The CDR3 DNA follows: TGTGCCAGCAGTGAAGCAGGACAGGGGTATCAGCCCCAGCATTTT. Its protein product is CASSEAGQGYQPQHF.

CDR3 nucleotides: TGTGCCAGCAGCTTAGGCCAGTACAATCAGCCCCAGCATTTT. Protein: CASSLGQYNQPQHF. The rearrangement uses TRBV7-9 and TRBJ1-5; D unresolved. Germline-derived CDR1 and CDR2 are SEHNR and FQNEAQ (reference sequence). With 1 base removed from V and 3 bases from J, the gap between germline ends came to 7 bases. The CDR3 extends over 14 amino acids.